These T cell receptor beta chains were read from a single sample in a study of identical twins. TCRdb independently ran MiXCR on the 5' RACE reads; one entry per CDR3 protein. The table records around 650,000 distinct CDR3 sequences, about 7.6% of them present only once. These data also formed part of another study, on yellow fever vaccine responses in identical twins.

The sample taken for sequencing was PBMCs. The receptor set was obtained from a woman aged 18-29 years in good health. The CDR3 runs from the conserved cysteine through the conserved F or W. Each record gives: D gene, V gene, clone size, J gene, CDR3 protein, CDR3 DNA. The D gene is left open where the match is weak. Some rows have no size entry. The others give once, few or many, or a class for an expanded clone.

NA,TRBV19,NA,TRBJ1-5,CASTLPGQPQHF,TGTGCCAGTACCTTGCCCGGGCAGCCCCAGCATTTT
TRBD2,TRBV3-1,few,TRBJ2-3,CASSQGKISGRPTDTQYF,TGTGCCAGCAGCCAGGGAAAGATCAGCGGGAGGCCCACAGATACGCAGTATTTT
TRBD1,TRBV12-3/TRBV12-4,NA,TRBJ1-3,CASSSTGKTSGNTIYF,TGTGCCAGCAGTTCGACAGGGAAAACCTCTGGAAACACCATATATTTT
NA,TRBV4-1,many,TRBJ2-5,CASSQDSGNYGTQYF,TGCGCCAGCAGCCAAGATTCGGGTAACTACGGGACCCAGTACTTC
NA,TRBV15,NA,TRBJ2-3,CATSRDRISGFTDTQYF,TGTGCCACCAGCAGAGATCGAATCTCGGGGTTCACAGATACGCAGTATTTT
TRBD1,TRBV24-1,many,TRBJ2-1,CATSDTGVGSRYNEQFF,TGTGCCACCAGTGACACAGGGGTGGGTTCTCGATACAATGAGCAGTTCTTC
NA,TRBV20-1,few,TRBJ2-5,CSARDPEGRETQYF,TGCAGTGCTAGAGATCCGGAGGGGCGGGAGACCCAGTACTTC
NA,TRBV4-1,few,TRBJ2-5,CASSQIAVQETQYF,TGCGCCAGCAGCCAAATAGCGGTCCAAGAGACCCAGTACTTC
NA,TRBV7-9,few,TRBJ2-1,CASSLARAGVYNEQFF,TGTGCCAGCAGCTTAGCGCGGGCAGGAGTATACAATGAGCAGTTCTTC
NA,TRBV5-1,few,TRBJ1-1,CASSEAPGGTEAFF,TGCGCCAGCAGTGAGGCTCCCGGAGGCACTGAAGCTTTCTTT
NA,TRBV28,many,TRBJ1-6,CASTLSEGGGSPLHF,TGTGCCAGCACCCTTAGTGAGGGAGGTGGTTCACCCCTCCACTTT
NA,TRBV5-1,many,TRBJ2-1,CASRVGPDSYNEQFF,TGCGCCAGCAGGGTGGGTCCTGACTCCTACAATGAGCAGTTCTTC
NA,TRBV12-3/TRBV12-4,many,TRBJ2-2,CASQGEDGGNTGELFF,TGTGCCTCCCAGGGGGAGGACGGGGGTAACACCGGGGAGCTGTTTTTT
NA,TRBV12-3/TRBV12-4,many,TRBJ1-5,CASSLARDQPQHF,TGTGCCAGCAGTTTAGCGCGGGATCAGCCCCAGCATTTT
NA,TRBV11-3,NA,TRBJ1-1,CASRAHTEAFF,TGTGCCAGCAGGGCTCACACTGAAGCTTTCTTT
NA,TRBV12-3/TRBV12-4,many,TRBJ2-3,CASTRTSHTDTQYF,TGTGCCAGCACCAGGACGTCCCACACAGATACGCAGTATTTT
TRBD1,TRBV25-1,NA,TRBJ2-2,CASRVQGANTGELFF,TGTGCCAGCAGAGTACAGGGGGCGAACACCGGGGAGCTGTTTTTT
TRBD2,TRBV11-1,NA,TRBJ2-1,CASSAGLAGSEQFF,TGTGCCAGCAGCGCGGGACTAGCGGGATCTGAGCAGTTCTTC
TRBD2,TRBV29-1,NA,TRBJ2-7,CSVVTSGPTYEQYF,TGCAGCGTTGTTACTAGCGGGCCCACCTACGAGCAGTACTTC